These 27 T cell receptor beta chains share one sample of origin, sequenced in a study of human T cells and chemical hapten exposure. Time point defined: patch test 1, 2 weeks after DPC sensitization. The treatment was: therapeutic diphenylcyclopropenone sensitization with weekly scalp DPC. TCRdb analysed the RACE reads with MiXCR anew, one entry per CDR3 protein. The sample shows about 360,000 distinct CDR3 sequences, roughly 5% of them seen only once. The sample was whole blood, taken in connection with sensitization to the hapten diphenylcyclopropenone (DPC). The receptors come from a woman in her forties or fifties with alopecia areata. Some clones in this sample may be carry-over from other donors' samples.

This clonotype was observed many times. The chain employs TRBV6-5 and TRBJ2-7, with D unclear. Germline-derived CDR1 and CDR2 are MNHEY and SVGAGI. The CDR3 is 14 residues long. Trimming pared 4 bases from V and 4 bases from J, leaving 14 bases between. The CDR3 loop reads CASSSDFDGYEQYF. As DNA, the CDR3 is TGTGCCAGCAGTTCCGACTTTGACGGGTACGAGCAGTACTTC.

The sample holds many counts of this clonotype. The chain combines TRBV12-3 or TRBV12-4 with TRBJ1-2; possible D gene TRBD1, 6 bases. V was trimmed by 6 bases and J by 7 bases, leaving 12 bases between them. This CDR3 has 12 residues. Here the CDR3 reads CASSTGQGGYTF. In DNA, the CDR3 is TGTGCCAGCAGCACAGGGCAGGGTGGCTACACCTTC.

The sample holds many counts of this clonotype. The J gene is TRBJ2-5, the V gene TRBV7-8; TRBD1 might be the D (6 bases). In germline, CDR1 is SGHVS, CDR2 FQNEAQ. This CDR3 is built from 14 residues. With 5 bases removed from V and 1 base from J, the gap between germline ends came to 11 bases. As DNA, the CDR3 is TGTGCCAGCAGCCTAAGGACAGCCCAAGAGACCCAGTACTTC. The encoded protein is CASSLRTAQETQYF.

This clonotype appeared a few times. The chain recombines TRBV7-2 with TRBJ1-5, with 10 bases aligning to TRBD1. Per the germline V gene, CDR1 is SGHTA and CDR2 is FQGNSA. The V segment lost 5 bases and the J segment 5 bases; nucleotides outside the gene matches: 6. CDR3 length: 15 residues. CDR3 protein: CASSRDRGSHQPQHF. In DNA form, the CDR3 reads TGTGCCAGCAGCCGGGACAGGGGCTCTCATCAGCCCCAGCATTTT.

This chain links TRBV20-1 with TRBJ1-5, with D unresolved. This CDR3 is built from 15 residues. V gave up 5 bases and J gave up 0 bases, with 14 bases separating them. Germline CDR1 and CDR2: DFQATT and SNEGSKA (reference sequence). The chain's CDR3 is CSAARGRNSNQPQHF. The CDR3, as DNA: TGCAGTGCTGCCCGAGGACGGAATAGCAATCAGCCCCAGCATTTT.

V is TRBV3-1 and J is TRBJ1-2, with D tentatively TRBD1 (5 bases). Germline V gene lookup returns CDR1 LGHDT and CDR2 YNNKEL (reference sequence). The CDR3 length is 14 residues. V shed 0 bases and J shed 4 bases, with 9 bases lying between them. As DNA, the CDR3 is TGTGCCAGCAGCCAAGAGGCAGGGACCTATGGCTACACCTTC. Translated, it gives CASSQEAGTYGYTF. Full variable domain (rest looked up from reference TRBV3-1 and TRBJ1-2): DTAVSQTPKYLVTQMGNDKSIKCEQNLGHDTMYWYKQDSKKFLKIMFSYNNKELIINETVPNRFSPKSPDKAHLNLHINSLELGDSAVYFCASSQEAGTYGYTFGSGTRLTVV.

The V call is TRBV3-1, the J call TRBJ2-7; 13 positions match TRBD2. CDR3 length equals 14 residues. V lost 5 bases, J lost 6 bases, and 4 bases stayed unmatched. The germline V gene has CDR1 LGHDT and CDR2 YNNKEL (reference sequence). The CDR3, as DNA: TGTGCCAGCAGCTCGGGACTAGCGGGGTTCGAGCAGTACTTC. It codes for CASSSGLAGFEQYF.

This clonotype was counted many times. A junction boundary mismatches the germline segment, possibly from a read error. J is TRBJ1-1 and V is TRBV7-2, with unresolved D. This CDR3 has 12 amino acids. CDR1 SGHTA and CDR2 FQGNSA come from the germline V gene. CDR3 amino acids: CASSLVRMRAIF. The CDR3 nucleotides read TGTGCCAGCAGCTTAGTCAGAATGCGAGCCATCTTT.

The chain employs TRBV23-1 and TRBJ2-1; D is unresolved. TRBV23-1 is labeled an ORF, and its function is uncertain. The V end was cut by 0 bases, the J end by 0 bases, with 9 bases between. The CDR3 has 16 amino acids. The CDR3 spells CASSQSPGDSYNEQFF. The DNA for the CDR3 is TGCGCCAGCAGTCAATCCCCCGGTGACTCCTACAATGAGCAGTTCTTC.

The chain links TRBV7-2 to TRBJ2-6; the D call may be TRBD1 or TRBD2 (6 bases each). In germline, CDR1 is SGHTA, CDR2 FQGNSA. V lost 5 bases to trimming and J lost 0 bases, with 8 bases between them. The length of the CDR3 is 15 residues. CDR3 sequence reads: CASSKGGSGANVLTF. In nucleotides, the CDR3 is TGTGCCAGCAGCAAGGGGGGCTCTGGGGCCAACGTCCTGACTTTC. Full variable domain (remainder filled in from reference TRBV7-2 and TRBJ2-6): GAGVSQSPSNKVTEKGKDVELRCDPISGHTALYWYRQSLGQGLEFLIYFQGNSAPDKSGLPSDRFSAERTGGSVSTLTIQRTQQEDSAVYLCASSKGGSGANVLTFGAGSRLTVL.

The table lists this clonotype with many counts. The chain combines TRBV5-1 with TRBJ1-1, with a tentative D call TRBD1 (6 bases). V dropped 0 bases and J dropped 4 bases, with 7 bases sitting between them. The germline V gene has CDR1 SGHRS and CDR2 YFSETQ. This CDR3 region has 13 residues. Here the CDR3 reads CASSLAGATEAFF. CDR3 nucleotide sequence: TGCGCCAGCAGCTTGGCGGGGGCCACTGAAGCTTTCTTT.

The sample holds many counts of this clonotype. The J gene is TRBJ1-3, the V gene TRBV4-3; possibly TRBD1 for D (6 bases). The CDR3 covers 15 residues. V lost 3 bases and J lost 4, with 13 bases in between. Germline V gene sequence: CDR1 LGHNA, CDR2 YSLEER. CDR3 sequence (DNA): TGCGCCAGCAGCCAGGCTACAGGGCGCGGAAACACCATATATTTT. This codes for CASSQATGRGNTIYF.

This clonotype was observed a handful of times. The rearrangement links TRBV20-1 to TRBJ1-3, with 9 positions matching TRBD1. This CDR3 has 14 residues. CDR1 is DFQATT and CDR2 is SNEGSKA in the germline V gene (reference sequence). V gave up 6 bases and J gave up 3 bases; unmatched junction bases: 6. DNA of the CDR3: TGCAGTGCGCCGGACAGGGGAAGTGGAAACACCATATATTTT. This codes for CSAPDRGSGNTIYF.

This chain links TRBV4-1 with TRBJ2-4; 8 positions agree with TRBD1. V gave up 4 bases and J gave up 0 bases; unmatched junction bases: 8. Looked up from germline, CDR1 is MGHRA and CDR2 is YSYEKL. The CDR3 extends over 17 amino acids. The CDR3 reads CASSRGTGELAKNIQYF. The DNA of the CDR3 is TGCGCCAGCAGCCGCGGGACAGGAGAGCTAGCCAAAAACATTCAGTACTTC.

In its sample, this clonotype was seen many times. CDR3 coding DNA: TGTGCCAGCACCTCTCTCCGCACAGATACGCAGTATTTT. Translating gives CASTSLRTDTQYF. The chain joins TRBV2 to TRBJ2-3, with D hard to call. This CDR3 region has 13 residues. Per the germline V gene, CDR1 is SNHLY and CDR2 is FYNNEI. V lost 7 bases, J lost 1 base, and 9 bases lay in between.

This clonotype was seen a few times. V gene TRBV4-1 combines with J gene TRBJ2-3; 9 bases match TRBD2. The CDR3 is made up of 16 amino acids. With 1 base clipped from V and 3 bases from J, the junction kept 5 bases outside the gene matches. Per the germline V gene, CDR1 is MGHRA and CDR2 is YSYEKL. In DNA, the CDR3 is TGCGCCAGCAGCCAAGGAGTTCTAGCGGGGACAGATACGCAGTATTTT. Protein: CASSQGVLAGTDTQYF.

This clonotype was picked up many times. This chain joins TRBV5-1 and TRBJ2-2; 7 bases agree with TRBD2. The CDR3 is 18 residues long. CDR1 and CDR2 from the germline V gene are SGHRS and YFSETQ. J gave up 3 bases and V 3 bases, and 14 bases lay outside the gene matches. The DNA for the CDR3 is TGCGCCAGCAGCTGGCCGCGGGAGACCACCCGATACACCGGGGAGCTGTTTTTT. Its protein is CASSWPRETTRYTGELFF.

This clonotype was seen many times. The chain is built from TRBV28 and TRBJ1-1; D gene unclear. This CDR3 comprises 13 residues. The germline CDR1 and CDR2 sequences are MDHEN and SYDVKM. Trimming cost V 3 bases and J 1 base, with 6 bases left between them. CDR3 in amino acids: CASSFTPNTEAFF. The CDR3 coding sequence is TGTGCCAGCAGTTTTACGCCGAACACTGAAGCTTTCTTT.

This clonotype was detected many times. This sequence joins TRBV21-1 and TRBJ1-4; TRBD1 was called by the table and not checked on the DNA. TRBV21-1 corresponds to a pseudogene. This CDR3 comprises 14 residues. The CDR3, as DNA: TGTGCCAGCCATTGGACAGGGTCGGAAGAAAAACTGTTTTTT. The encoded protein is CASHWTGSEEKLFF.

This chain joins TRBV11-2 and TRBJ2-2; 7 nucleotides agree with TRBD2. Germline assignment: CDR1 SGHAT and CDR2 FQNNGV. The CDR3 contains 15 residues. Unmatched junction bases numbered 8, after V lost 3 bases and J lost 7 bases. CDR3 region: CASSFDQRDVGELFF. The CDR3 bases are TGTGCCAGCAGCTTTGATCAGCGGGACGTCGGGGAGCTGTTTTTT.

This clonotype was observed many times. This chain uses TRBV9 with TRBJ2-1; 10 positions match TRBD2. J was trimmed by 6 bases and V by 0 bases; bases with no gene match: 9. The CDR3 covers 17 residues. CDR1 is SGDLS, CDR2 YYNGEE, per germline. CDR3 loop: CASSVGPRTSGVNEQFF. In DNA, the CDR3 is TGTGCCAGCAGCGTAGGTCCCCGGACTAGCGGAGTCAATGAGCAGTTCTTC.

This clonotype was recorded at least ten times. Relative to the germline gene, one junction end is altered; a read error may explain this. The CDR3 DNA reads as TGTGCCAGCAGTTCCTTGAATTTT. Translated: CASSSLNF. The chain uses TRBV12-3 or TRBV12-4 and TRBJ1-3, with unresolved D. The CDR3 totals 8 residues.

The chain recombines TRBV20-1 with TRBJ2-4; 8 nucleotides agree with TRBD1. V lost 6 bases and J lost 0; bases outside the gene matches: 19. Germline assignment: CDR1 DFQATT and CDR2 SNEGSKA (reference sequence). The CDR3 loop spans 19 amino acids. DNA of the CDR3: TGCAGTGCCCCTGGACAGGGAGGAGGGTATGACACAGCCAAAAACATTCAGTACTTC. Translation: CSAPGQGGGYDTAKNIQYF.

This clonotype has at least ten counts. The genes are TRBV20-1 and TRBJ1-4; D is uncertain. Germline V gene sequence: CDR1 DFQATT, CDR2 SNEGSKA (reference sequence). The CDR3 length is 17 residues. Deletions cut 0 bases from V and 7 bases from J, with 21 bases between. This CDR3 is CSARDRIVSLEGEKLFF. CDR3 nucleotide sequence: TGCAGTGCTAGAGACAGGATCGTTTCGCTGGAAGGTGAAAAACTGTTTTTT.

This clonotype was counted ten times or more. The J gene is TRBJ1-1, the V gene TRBV7-9, with D unclear. Trimming left V 8 bases short and J 0 bases short, with 10 bases between. Germline V CDR1 and CDR2: SEHNR, FQNEAQ (reference sequence). This CDR3 has 13 residues. CDR3 loop: CASRGPMNTEAFF. The CDR3 bases are TGTGCCAGCCGAGGACCGATGAACACTGAAGCTTTCTTT.

At least ten counts were recorded for this clonotype. The chain is built from TRBV15 and TRBJ1-2, with 9 bases aligning to TRBD1. With 1 base clipped from V and 0 bases from J, the junction kept 9 bases outside the gene matches. Germline assignment: CDR1 LNHNV and CDR2 YYDKDF (reference sequence). The CDR3 loop spans 18 amino acids. CDR3 DNA sequence: TGTGCCACCAGCAGAGGCCATGACAGGGGGAACACTAACTATGGCTACACCTTC. Translation: CATSRGHDRGNTNYGYTF.

This clonotype was recorded many times. CDR3 region: CASALRNEKLFF. CDR3 nucleotides: TGTGCCAGCGCCCTTAGAAATGAAAAACTGTTTTTT. The V call is TRBV7-2, the J call TRBJ1-4, with unresolved D. V gave up 8 bases and J gave up 5 bases, with 9 bases separating them. The CDR3 totals 12 residues. Germline-derived CDR1 and CDR2 are SGHTA and FQGNSA. Full variable domain (outside the CDR3, taken from reference TRBV7-2 and TRBJ1-4): GAGVSQSPSNKVTEKGKDVELRCDPISGHTALYWYRQSLGQGLEFLIYFQGNSAPDKSGLPSDRFSAERTGGSVSTLTIQRTQQEDSAVYLCASALRNEKLFFGSGTQLSVL.